The 5 T cell receptor beta chains in this list originate from one sample, sequenced in a study of graft-versus-host responses after intestinal transplantation (dated by TCRdb to about 2021). These receptors have no identified antigens. The time point tag for this specimen amounts to: cells obtained before transplantation from donor or recipient. The protocol used for the library was the immunoSEQ multiplex PCR assay. Sourced from immuneACCESS, this table was stored by TCRdb with only in-frame sequences that have V and J called. A share of the clones is absent; for the studies checked, an unresolved V gene accounts for under half, and the remainder has no known explanation. This sample holds more than 85,000 clones; 90% to 95% were observed only once. The top ten hold about 0.54% of the sample. The starting material was unstimulated CD8+ T cells sorted from spleen or lymph node cells, obtained before intestinal transplant. These receptors were obtained from a human donor who received an intestinal transplant.

The chain uses TRBV7-9 and TRBJ2-3; D remains unclear. Germline CDR1 is SEHNR and CDR2 is FQNEAQ (reference sequence). V was trimmed by 2 bases and J by 0 bases, leaving 6 bases between them. The CDR3 consists of 14 residues. The CDR3 loop reads CASSLRGSTDTQYF. Here the CDR3 DNA reads TGTGCCAGCAGCTTAAGAGGAAGCACAGATACGCAGTATTTT.

The chain couples TRBV16 to TRBJ2-1, with a weak D call TRBD2 (6 bases). Trimming took 5 bases from V and 6 from J, leaving 14 bases between them. This CDR3 has 14 amino acids. The V gene's germline CDR1 is KGHSY and CDR2 FQNENV. CDR3 region: CASSTGVKPNEQFF. The CDR3 DNA reads as TGTGCCAGCAGCACGGGGGTCAAACCCAATGAGCAGTTCTTC.

The genes are TRBV18 and TRBJ1-2; 7 positions match TRBD1. The CDR3 covers 16 residues. Germline V gene data show CDR1 as KGHSH and CDR2 as LQKENI. V gave up 3 bases and J gave up 8 bases; unmatched junction bases: 15. This CDR3 is CASSPSRDSFLWGYTF. The CDR3 region has the DNA TGTGCCAGCTCACCCTCGCGGGACAGCTTCCTATGGGGCTACACCTTC.

This clone was observed a single time. The chain couples TRBV9 to TRBJ1-5; D may be TRBD1 (5 bases). V lost 4 bases and J lost 1, with 9 bases in between. CDR3 length equals 14 residues. The germline gives CDR1 SGDLS, CDR2 YYNGEE. The CDR3 region has the DNA TGTGCCAGCAGCCATGGGGGAAGCAATCAGCCCCAGCATTTT. Translating it yields CASSHGGSNQPQHF.

V and J are TRBV27 and TRBJ2-1; D might be TRBD2 (6 bases). V was pared by 3 bases and J by 10 bases, with 13 bases between. The V gene's germline CDR1 is MNHEY and CDR2 SMNVEV (reference sequence). The CDR3 is 13 residues long. The DNA of the CDR3 is TGTGCCAGCAGTTTTGTTGGTGCGGGAGAGCAGTTCTTC. Encoded protein: CASSFVGAGEQFF.